Shown below are 25 T cell receptor beta chains from a single sample sequenced in a study of shared clonotypes between healthy human individuals. Profiling relied on immunoSEQ multiplex PCR, and the TCRdb table lists in-frame clones only, not all of them. The table shows 400,000 to 600,000 clones, with 75% to 80% occurring only once. The sample consisted of PBMCs. Every receptor here comes from a woman in her forties in good health. Some clones in this sample may be carry-over from other donors' samples.

The chain recombines TRBV18 with TRBJ2-3; 11 nucleotides align to TRBD2. CDR1 is KGHSH and CDR2 is LQKENI in the germline V gene. The CDR3 extends over 18 amino acids. J was trimmed by 0 bases and V by 8 bases; bases with no gene match: 13. The DNA for the CDR3 is TGTGCCAGCCCATCCACTAGCGGGAGACTCTTTAGCACAGATACGCAGTATTTT. Its protein product is CASPSTSGRLFSTDTQYF.

This clone was seen a handful of times. The rearrangement uses TRBV11-1 and TRBJ1-5; D is unresolved. This CDR3 is built from 13 residues. The germline CDR1 and CDR2 sequences are SGHAT and FQDESV (reference sequence). V lost 3 bases to trimming and J lost 7 bases, with 10 bases between them. The CDR3 reads CASSLEGGQPQHF. The CDR3 DNA follows: TGTGCCAGCAGCTTGGAGGGAGGCCAGCCCCAGCATTTT.

The genes are TRBV29-1 and TRBJ2-1; 14 bases align to TRBD2. Losses at the gene ends were 3 bases for V and 7 bases for J; bases not matched to a gene: 8. The CDR3 spans 16 residues. Germline CDR1 reads SQVTM; CDR2 reads ANQGSEA. The CDR3 loop reads CSVETGLAGDRNEQFF. The CDR3 nucleotides read TGCAGCGTTGAGACGGGACTAGCGGGAGATCGGAATGAGCAGTTCTTC.

The gene calls are TRBV7-2 and TRBJ2-5; D gene unclear. V gave up 1 base and J gave up 5 bases, with 8 bases separating them. The CDR3 has 13 residues. Germline loops: CDR1 SGHTA, CDR2 FQGNSA. Here the CDR3 DNA reads TGTGCCAGCAGCTTAGGTTTCGAGGAGACCCAGTACTTC. Translating it yields CASSLGFEETQYF.

The V and J genes are TRBV10-3 and TRBJ2-7; TRBD2 matches 7 bases. The CDR3 extends over 13 amino acids. Germline V gene lookup returns CDR1 ENHRY and CDR2 SYGVKD. V dropped 8 bases and J dropped 6; count of bases not matched to a gene: 10. The CDR3: CAIDRAGVGEQYF. In nucleotides, the CDR3 is TGTGCCATCGATCGGGCGGGAGTAGGCGAGCAGTACTTC.

The chain employs TRBV18 and TRBJ2-3, with TRBD2 matching over 8 bases. The germline gives CDR1 KGHSH, CDR2 LQKENI. The CDR3 length is 16 residues. J was trimmed by 2 bases and V by 9 bases; bases with no gene match: 13. The CDR3 DNA is TGTGCCAGTTCCAAAGAACTAGCGGAAAACACAGATACGCAGTATTTT. Translated: CASSKELAENTDTQYF.

V is TRBV5-1 and J is TRBJ2-3; TRBD1 aligns across 10 bases. The CDR3 covers 15 residues. Per the germline V gene, CDR1 is SGHRS and CDR2 is YFSETQ. V trimming: 4 bases; J trimming: 4 bases; junction bases outside the gene matches: 6. DNA of the CDR3: TGCGCCAGCAGCCCCTCGGACAGGGGGGCAGATACGCAGTATTTT. This translates into CASSPSDRGADTQYF.

This chain links TRBV5-1 with TRBJ2-2, with 9 bases identical to TRBD1. CDR3 length: 16 amino acids. The V segment lost 0 bases and the J segment 6 bases; nucleotides outside the gene matches: 6. CDR1 SGHRS and CDR2 YFSETQ come from the germline V gene. The CDR3 is CASSLDRGQLAGELFF. The CDR3 nucleotides are TGCGCCAGCAGCTTGGACAGGGGGCAGCTTGCCGGGGAGCTGTTTTTT. The complete variable domain, with remaining parts taken from reference TRBV5-1 and TRBJ2-2, reads KAGVTQTPRYLIKTRGQQVTLSCSPISGHRSVSWYQQTPGQGLQFLFEYFSETQRNKGNFPGRFSGRQFSNSRSEMNVSTLELGDSALYLCASSLDRGQLAGELFFGEGSRLTVL.

The chain links TRBV2 to TRBJ2-7; D perhaps matches TRBD1 (5 bases). This CDR3 is built from 13 residues. The germline gives CDR1 SNHLY, CDR2 FYNNEI. V was shortened by 5 bases and J by 0 bases, with 8 bases between the two germline ends. CDR3 sequence (DNA): TGTGCCAGCAGTCGAGACAGCTCCTACGAGCAGTACTTC. It is translated as CASSRDSSYEQYF.

Only one count was recorded for this clone. The chain links TRBV11-2 to TRBJ2-1, with 9 positions matching TRBD2. The V and J ends lost 4 bases and 10 bases, in that order; junction bases with no gene match: 8. The V gene's germline CDR1 is SGHAT and CDR2 FQNNGV. This CDR3 has 14 residues. The CDR3 region has the DNA TGTGCCAGCAGCTCGATTAGCGGGAGCGGCGAGCAGTTCTTC. This gives the protein CASSSISGSGEQFF.

The CDR3 region has the DNA TGCGCCAGCAGCCAAGCTTGGACTAGCGGGAGTGCAGATACGCAGTATTTT. As protein: CASSQAWTSGSADTQYF. The chain uses TRBV4-1 and TRBJ2-3; 13 bases map to TRBD2. Germline V CDR1 and CDR2: MGHRA, YSYEKL. The CDR3 has 17 amino acids. V dropped 1 base and J dropped 4; count of bases not matched to a gene: 5.

The gene calls are TRBV5-1 and TRBJ2-7; tentative D call: TRBD1 (7 bases). V lost 4 bases and J 2 bases, leaving 13 bases between the germline ends. The germline V gene has CDR1 SGHRS and CDR2 YFSETQ. This CDR3 has 14 amino acids. The DNA for the CDR3 is TGCGCCAGCAGCCCGGGGGACAGTCCCTACGAGCAGTACTTC. Protein product: CASSPGDSPYEQYF.

J is TRBJ2-5 and V is TRBV19, with a weak D call TRBD2 (6 bases). Near its end, the DNA agrees better with TRBJ2-7, so the J call may be wrong. The CDR3 has 15 amino acids. CDR1 LNHDA and CDR2 SQIVND come from the germline V gene (reference sequence). CDR3 nucleotide sequence: TGTGCCAGTAGTCCTAGCGTAGAAAGCTCCTACGAGCAGTACTTC. This encodes CASSPSVESSYEQYF.

J is TRBJ2-3 and V is TRBV18, with no clear D. CDR1 KGHSH and CDR2 LQKENI come from the germline V gene. CDR3 length equals 12 residues. Trimming shortened V by 6 bases and J by 1 base, and 5 bases separated the two germline ends. The CDR3 DNA follows: TGTGCCAGCTCGGACGGCACAGATACGCAGTATTTT. As protein: CASSDGTDTQYF.

The chain links TRBV9 to TRBJ2-5; D could derive from TRBD1 or TRBD2 (5 bases each). Per germline, CDR1 SGDLS and CDR2 YYNGEE. The CDR3 consists of 13 residues. V was pared by 5 bases and J by 4 bases, with 12 bases between. The DNA of the CDR3 is TGTGCCAGCAGTGGGGACCCCCCAGAGACCCAGTACTTC. This codes for CASSGDPPETQYF.

The chain links TRBV28 to TRBJ1-2; D may be TRBD1 (5 bases). The CDR3 runs 14 residues. Germline V gene sequence: CDR1 MDHEN, CDR2 SYDVKM. V lost 8 bases to trimming and J lost 4 bases, with 17 bases between them. For the CDR3, the DNA is TGTGCCAGCGCAGTTGACTCGGGGCCCTATGGCTACACCTTC. This translates into CASAVDSGPYGYTF.

This chain links TRBV30 with TRBJ1-5, with D tentatively TRBD1 (6 bases). The ends were cut back, 7 bases at V and 0 bases at J, with 10 bases in the middle. Germline values: CDR1 GTSNPN, CDR2 SVGIG (reference sequence). The CDR3 sequence is 13 residues long. CDR3 coding DNA: TGTGCCTTGGGACACGATAGCAATCAGCCCCAGCATTTT. This gives the protein CALGHDSNQPQHF. Looking up the rest from reference TRBV30 and TRBJ1-5 gives the full variable domain: SQTIHQWPATLVQPVGSPLSLECTVEGTSNPNLYWYRQAAGRGLQLLFYSVGIGQISSEVPQNLSASRPQDRQFILSSKKLLLSDSGFYLCALGHDSNQPQHFGDGTRLSIL.

The chain has TRBV5-1 and TRBJ2-3, with 7 bases fitting TRBD1. Germline CDR1 reads SGHRS; CDR2 reads YFSETQ. V gave up 4 bases and J gave up 0 bases; unmatched junction bases: 8. CDR3 length equals 16 residues. DNA of the CDR3: TGCGCCAGCAGCACCCTTACAGGGGAGAGCACAGATACGCAGTATTTT. Amino acids: CASSTLTGESTDTQYF.

The rearrangement links TRBV5-6 to TRBJ2-7; 10 nucleotides agree with TRBD2. Germline V gives CDR1 SGHDT, CDR2 YYEEEE. V lost 4 bases, J lost 4 bases, and 8 bases stayed unmatched. The CDR3 runs to 15 residues. The CDR3 DNA reads TGTGCCAGCAGCCTCCGCCGGGGACTAGCGTACGAGCAGTACTTC. Encoded protein: CASSLRRGLAYEQYF.

The chain recombines TRBV5-6 with TRBJ2-5; 8 positions match TRBD1. After removal of 4 bases from V and 7 bases from J, the junction contained 6 bases not matched to a gene. The CDR3 loop spans 13 amino acids. Germline V gene data show CDR1 as SGHDT and CDR2 as YYEEEE. In DNA form, the CDR3 reads TGTGCCAGCAGCAAACAGGGGGTTGGGACCCAGTACTTC. This encodes CASSKQGVGTQYF.

The chain joins TRBV25-1 to TRBJ2-7, with unresolved D. The CDR3 has 12 amino acids. Germline CDR1 MGHDK, CDR2 SYGVNS. V shed 3 bases and J shed 2 bases, with 5 bases lying between them. The CDR3 coding sequence is TGTGCCAGCAGTGAGGTCACCTACGAGCAGTACTTC. Translation: CASSEVTYEQYF.

This clone was recorded at least ten times. The rearrangement links TRBV5-1 to TRBJ2-1, with 11 positions matching TRBD2. This CDR3 has 13 amino acids. After removal of 5 bases from V and 9 bases from J, the junction contained 4 bases not matched to a gene. CDR1 is SGHRS, CDR2 YFSETQ, per germline. The CDR3 loop is CASRLAGVVEQFF. CDR3 coding DNA: TGCGCCAGCAGACTAGCGGGAGTGGTTGAGCAGTTCTTC.

This chain links TRBV2 with TRBJ2-7; 11 bases map to TRBD2. Germline V gene data show CDR1 as SNHLY and CDR2 as FYNNEI. Losses at the gene ends were 4 bases for V and 1 base for J; bases not matched to a gene: 3. CDR3 size: 15 residues. Here the CDR3 DNA reads TGTGCCAGCAGTGGTCTAGCGGGAGGATCCTACGAGCAGTACTTC. Its protein is CASSGLAGGSYEQYF.

CDR3 in amino acids: CATSKRDGQETQYF. CDR3 bases: TGTGCCACCAGCAAACGGGACGGTCAAGAGACCCAGTACTTC. V usage is TRBV15 and J usage is TRBJ2-5; possibly TRBD1 or TRBD2 for D (5 bases each). There are 14 residues in the CDR3. The V end was cut by 4 bases, the J end by 2 bases, with 11 bases between. Germline values: CDR1 LNHNV, CDR2 YYDKDF (reference sequence).

The V gene is TRBV7-9, the J gene TRBJ2-5; 7 bases fit TRBD2. The length of the CDR3 is 19 residues. The germline CDR1 and CDR2 sequences are SEHNR and FQNEAQ (reference sequence). V lost 2 bases, J lost 1 base, and 16 bases stayed unmatched. The CDR3 sequence: CASSLYAGVDGLGQETQYF. The CDR3 coding sequence is TGTGCCAGCAGCTTATATGCGGGAGTTGATGGTCTGGGCCAAGAGACCCAGTACTTC.